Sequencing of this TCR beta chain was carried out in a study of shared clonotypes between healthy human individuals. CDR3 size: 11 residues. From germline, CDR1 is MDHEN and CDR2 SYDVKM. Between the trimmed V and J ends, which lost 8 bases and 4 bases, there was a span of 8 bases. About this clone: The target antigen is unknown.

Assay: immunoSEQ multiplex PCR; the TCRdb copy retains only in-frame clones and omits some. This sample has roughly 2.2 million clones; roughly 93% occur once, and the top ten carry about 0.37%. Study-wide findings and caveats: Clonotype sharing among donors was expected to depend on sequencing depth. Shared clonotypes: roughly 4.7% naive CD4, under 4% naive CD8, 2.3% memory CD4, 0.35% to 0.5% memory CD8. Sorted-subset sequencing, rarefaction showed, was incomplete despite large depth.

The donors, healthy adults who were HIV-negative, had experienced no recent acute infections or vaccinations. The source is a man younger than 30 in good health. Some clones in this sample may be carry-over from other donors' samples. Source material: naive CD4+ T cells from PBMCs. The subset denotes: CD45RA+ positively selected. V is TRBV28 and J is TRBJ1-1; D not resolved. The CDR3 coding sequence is TGTGCCAGCGGTTGGGGCACTGAAGCTTTCTTT. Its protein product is CASGWGTEAFF.